Below, 18 T cell receptor beta chains from the same sample are listed, as sequenced in a study of Graves' ophthalmopathy and Graves' hyperthyroidism. The authors amplified TCR beta CDR3 regions, and they did so from RNA transcripts for repertoire sequencing. Amplification began with first-round RT-PCR using HTBI primers, then second-round multiplex PCR was performed. TCRdb reprocessed the multiplex PCR reads via MiXCR and lists one record per CDR3 protein. This table has about 210,000 distinct CDR3 sequences, about 32% appearing once. The sequenced material came from peripheral blood. These receptors all come from a man aged 45-60 years with Graves' ophthalmopathy.

This clonotype occurred a few times. The CDR3 reads CASSESPKNIQYF. As DNA, the CDR3 is TGTGCCAGCAGCGAAAGTCCCAAAAACATTCAGTACTTC. This chain connects TRBV6-1 to TRBJ2-4; D unresolved. Germline V gene data show CDR1 as MNHNS and CDR2 as SASEGT. The CDR3 extends over 13 amino acids. The germline V and J ends were trimmed by 6 bases and 2 bases, with 8 bases remaining between them.

At least ten counts were recorded for this clonotype. The genes are TRBV11-2 and TRBJ1-2; D is ambiguous. The CDR3 length is 13 residues. With 0 bases removed from V and 8 bases from J, the gap between germline ends came to 10 bases. Germline loops: CDR1 SGHAT, CDR2 FQNNGV. The CDR3, as DNA: TGTGCCAGCAGCTTAGAACCCGGCGGGGGCTACACCTTC. Translating it yields CASSLEPGGGYTF. The complete variable domain, with remaining parts taken from reference TRBV11-2 and TRBJ1-2, reads EAGVAQSPRYKIIEKRQSVAFWCNPISGHATLYWYQQILGQGPKLLIQFQNNGVVDDSQLPKDRFSAERLKGVDSTLKIQPAKLEDSAVYLCASSLEPGGGYTFGSGTRLTVV.

This clonotype was recorded at least ten times. The genes are TRBV6-1 and TRBJ2-2, with a tentative D call TRBD2 (6 bases). Germline values: CDR1 MNHNS, CDR2 SASEGT. The length of the CDR3 is 16 residues. The ends were cut back, 3 bases at V and 5 bases at J, with 16 bases in the middle. The CDR3 nucleotides are TGTGCCAGCAGTGACCGGGACTTAAGGGAGACCGGGGAGCTGTTTTTT. Its translation: CASSDRDLRETGELFF.

The chain uses TRBV12-3 or TRBV12-4 and TRBJ1-1; 8 nucleotides align to TRBD1. The trim removed 0 bases at V and 6 bases at J, leaving 3 bases unmatched. The length of the CDR3 is 14 residues. The CDR3 reads CASSLAAGGPEAFF. Written as DNA, the CDR3 is TGTGCCAGCAGTTTAGCAGCAGGGGGCCCTGAAGCTTTCTTT.

Concerning this clonotype itself: Likely a read error: the CDR3 ends without its conserved phenylalanine or tryptophan. V and J are TRBV7-2 and TRBJ1-1; no firm D call. This CDR3 comprises 13 residues. CDR1 is SGHTA and CDR2 is FQGNSA in the germline V gene. V lost 8 bases to trimming and J lost 1 base, with 11 bases between them. The CDR3 reads CASGVQPNTEAFL. CDR3 sequence (DNA): TGTGCCAGCGGTGTACAGCCGAACACTGAAGCTTTCCTT.

This clonotype came up many times. The gene calls are TRBV6-4 and TRBJ2-7; 8 bases are shared with TRBD2. From germline, CDR1 is MRHNA and CDR2 SNTAGT. J lost 4 bases, V lost 4 bases, and 12 bases had no gene match. The CDR3 runs to 16 residues. CDR3 sequence (DNA): TGTGCCAGCAGTGTTAACCCCCGACTAGCGTATTACGAGCAGTACTTC. It encodes CASSVNPRLAYYEQYF.

The rearrangement joins TRBV12-3 or TRBV12-4 to TRBJ2-5; weak D call: TRBD2 (6 bases). V dropped 1 base and J dropped 7 bases, with 19 bases sitting between them. This CDR3 has 16 amino acids. The CDR3 reads CASSLGTGGALVTQYF. The CDR3 region has the DNA TGTGCCAGCAGTTTAGGTACCGGAGGGGCTTTGGTGACCCAGTACTTC.

The table lists this clonotype with many counts. J is TRBJ2-5 and V is TRBV5-1; D perhaps matches TRBD1 (6 bases). This CDR3 spans 15 amino acids. V was cut by 4 bases and J by 2 bases, with 15 bases left in between. Germline lookup yields CDR1 SGHRS and CDR2 YFSETQ. The CDR3 DNA reads as TGCGCCAGCAGCCCACTGACAGGACCACAAGAGACCCAGTACTTC. Protein product: CASSPLTGPQETQYF. Filled out from reference TRBV5-1 and TRBJ2-5, the complete variable domain reads KAGVTQTPRYLIKTRGQQVTLSCSPISGHRSVSWYQQTPGQGLQFLFEYFSETQRNKGNFPGRFSGRQFSNSRSEMNVSTLELGDSALYLCASSPLTGPQETQYFGPGTRLLVL.

This clonotype occurred many times. The chain uses TRBV7-9 and TRBJ1-2; 10 positions agree with TRBD1. The length of the CDR3 is 16 residues. V was clipped by 3 bases and J by 2 bases; unmatched bases: 6. Germline CDR1 is SEHNR and CDR2 is FQNEAQ (reference sequence). The CDR3, as DNA: TGTGCCAGCAGCTTTCCCGCGGGACAGGGGAACTATGGCTACACCTTC. Its protein is CASSFPAGQGNYGYTF.

In this sample, this clonotype turned up many times. The chain combines TRBV5-1 with TRBJ2-4; 7 positions match TRBD2. The CDR3 runs 13 residues. Unmatched junction bases numbered 5, after V lost 3 bases and J lost 8 bases. Germline CDR1 SGHRS, CDR2 YFSETQ. Here the CDR3 reads CASSYGRGDIQYF. DNA for the CDR3: TGCGCCAGCAGCTACGGACGGGGGGACATTCAGTACTTC.

This clonotype was found many times. This rearrangement joins TRBV5-1 to TRBJ2-7, with TRBD1 matching over 7 bases. The trim removed 0 bases at V and 1 base at J, leaving 1 base unmatched. The CDR3 is 14 amino acids. Looked up from germline, CDR1 is SGHRS and CDR2 is YFSETQ. CDR3 nucleotides: TGCGCCAGCAGCTTGGCCAGGGGGTCCTACGAGCAGTACTTC. It translates to CASSLARGSYEQYF. Full variable domain (outside the CDR3, taken from reference TRBV5-1 and TRBJ2-7): KAGVTQTPRYLIKTRGQQVTLSCSPISGHRSVSWYQQTPGQGLQFLFEYFSETQRNKGNFPGRFSGRQFSNSRSEMNVSTLELGDSALYLCASSLARGSYEQYFGPGTRLTVT.

This clonotype was counted at least ten times. The chain couples TRBV2 to TRBJ2-7; TRBD2 matches 10 bases. In germline, CDR1 is SNHLY, CDR2 FYNNEI. This CDR3 has 13 amino acids. The V gene end was trimmed by 8 bases and the J gene end by 6 bases; junction bases not matched to a gene: 7. The CDR3 reads CASGLAGEVEQYF. CDR3 sequence (DNA): TGTGCCAGCGGTCTAGCGGGAGAGGTCGAGCAGTACTTC.

There are many counts of this clonotype. The V call is TRBV20-1, the J call TRBJ2-5; no reliable D call. This CDR3 contains 12 residues. Germline V gene data show CDR1 as DFQATT and CDR2 as SNEGSKA (reference sequence). Trimming cost V 6 bases and J 2 bases, with 10 bases left between them. The CDR3, as DNA: TGCAGTGCCTATTTCGGACAAGAGACCCAGTACTTC. Translation: CSAYFGQETQYF.

At least ten counts were recorded for this clonotype. The rearrangement uses TRBV20-1 and TRBJ2-2; 8 positions agree with TRBD2. There are 15 residues in the CDR3. J was trimmed by 1 base and V by 4 bases; bases with no gene match: 5. The germline gives CDR1 DFQATT, CDR2 SNEGSKA (reference sequence). CDR3 DNA: TGCAGTGCTACCCCCAGCGGGAGGAACACCGGGGAGCTGTTTTTT. It codes for CSATPSGRNTGELFF.

This clonotype was picked up many times. The chain uses TRBV28 and TRBJ2-7, with 14 bases aligning to TRBD2. The germline V gene has CDR1 MDHEN and CDR2 SYDVKM. The CDR3 sequence is 17 residues long. The junction had 7 bases not matched to a gene; V was cut back by 6 bases and J by 0 bases. The chain's CDR3 is CASSPGLAGGHSYEQYF. Here the CDR3 DNA reads TGTGCCAGCAGCCCCGGACTAGCGGGAGGCCACTCCTACGAGCAGTACTTC.

The sample holds many counts of this clonotype. The V gene is TRBV19, the J gene TRBJ1-5, with D unclear. The CDR3 contains 16 residues. Germline values: CDR1 LNHDA, CDR2 SQIVND (reference sequence). Trimming removed 3 bases at V and 1 base at J, with 13 bases between. CDR3 nucleotides: TGTGCCAGTAGTATGTTCGGGGATCCGAGCAATCAGCCCCAGCATTTT. It specifies CASSMFGDPSNQPQHF.

At least ten counts were recorded for this clonotype. The rearrangement links TRBV6-4 to TRBJ2-2; 14 bases match TRBD2. Trimming removed 8 bases from V and 0 bases from J; junction bases left unmatched: 5. The CDR3 covers 17 residues. The germline V gene has CDR1 MRHNA and CDR2 SNTAGT. CDR3 amino acids: CASGGLAGGSNTGELFF. The CDR3 region has the DNA TGTGCCAGCGGAGGACTAGCGGGAGGTTCGAACACCGGGGAGCTGTTTTTT.

This clonotype has a count of ten or more. This chain links TRBV18 with TRBJ2-5; D is possibly TRBD2 (5 bases). The CDR3 is made up of 14 amino acids. Germline-derived CDR1 and CDR2 are KGHSH and LQKENI. V was cut by 3 bases and J by 2 bases, with 10 bases left in between. DNA of the CDR3: TGTGCCAGCTCACCGAGGGAGCTTCAAGAGACCCAGTACTTC. The encoded protein is CASSPRELQETQYF.